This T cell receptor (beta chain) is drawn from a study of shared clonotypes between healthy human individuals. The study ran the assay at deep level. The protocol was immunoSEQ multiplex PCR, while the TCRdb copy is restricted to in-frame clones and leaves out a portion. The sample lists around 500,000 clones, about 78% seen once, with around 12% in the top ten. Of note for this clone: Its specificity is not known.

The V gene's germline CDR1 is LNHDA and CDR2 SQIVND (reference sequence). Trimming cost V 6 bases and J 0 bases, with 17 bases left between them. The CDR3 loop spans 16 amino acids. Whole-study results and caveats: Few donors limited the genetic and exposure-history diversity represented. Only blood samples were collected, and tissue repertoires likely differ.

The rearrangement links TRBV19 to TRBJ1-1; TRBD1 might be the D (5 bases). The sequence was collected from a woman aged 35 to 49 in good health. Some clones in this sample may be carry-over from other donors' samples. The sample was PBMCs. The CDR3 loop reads CASRILGAALNTEAFF. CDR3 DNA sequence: TGTGCCAGTAGGATCTTAGGGGCGGCCCTGAACACTGAAGCTTTCTTT. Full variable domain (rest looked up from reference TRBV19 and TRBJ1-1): DGGITQSPKYLFRKEGQNVTLSCEQNLNHDAMYWYRQDPGQGLRLIYYSQIVNDFQKGDIAEGYSVSREKKESFPLTVTSAQKNPTAFYLCASRILGAALNTEAFFGQGTRLTVV.